The 4 T cell receptor beta chains below were found in one sample sequenced in a study of CD8 T cells in ankylosing spondylitis (dated by TCRdb to 2015 to 2018). Beyond this particular receptor, the publication reports: Blood from ankylosing spondylitis patients appeared to be characterized by a TCR beta motif made up of fewer than ten highly homologous amino acid variants.

Their antigens are not known. The method was 5' RACE. TCRdb records Illumina HiSeq 2500 as the sequencer. The public reads were quality trimmed at Q25 with fastp and then assembled into clones with MiXCR by TCRdb, keeping productive beta chains. CDR3 protein sequences are deduplicated, and each keeps its most common genes and DNA. This sample is represented by roughly 670,000 distinct CDR3 sequences; under 20% of them were singletons. The top ten hold around 19% of the sample. Specimen: blood, either unsorted or a sorted T cell fraction (not recorded which). Every receptor here comes from a male donor with ankylosing spondylitis.

The chain links TRBV12-3 or TRBV12-4 to TRBJ1-3; D remains unclear. The CDR3 consists of 14 residues. Trimming left V 2 bases short and J 7 bases short, with 12 bases between. The CDR3 sequence: CASSLFATGNTIYF. CDR3 coding DNA: TGTGCCAGCAGTTTATTCGCGACCGGGAACACCATATATTTT.

The chain combines TRBV2 with TRBJ2-5; TRBD2 aligns across 7 bases. The germline V gene has CDR1 SNHLY and CDR2 FYNNEI. The CDR3 is 16 amino acids. V dropped 4 bases and J dropped 3; count of bases not matched to a gene: 11. This chain's CDR3 is CASSGLARLAKETQYF. Here the CDR3 DNA reads TGTGCCAGCAGTGGACTCGCGAGACTAGCCAAAGAGACCCAGTACTTC. The full variable domain, with the rest looked up from reference TRBV2 and TRBJ2-5, is EPEVTQTPSHQVTQMGQEVILRCVPISNHLYFYWYRQILGQKVEFLVSFYNNEISEKSEIFDDQFSVERPDGSNFTLKIRSTKLEDSAMYFCASSGLARLAKETQYFGPGTRLLVL.

About this clonotype: The junction and the germline gene differ at one end; a read error may be behind it. The chain has TRBV29-1 and TRBJ2-5, with D perhaps matching TRBD1 (5 bases). The CDR3 extends over 12 amino acids. Germline V gene data show CDR1 as SQVTM and CDR2 as ANQGSEA. CDR3 loop: CSVTGGQGTQYF. The CDR3 DNA reads TGCAGCGTCACAGGTGGTCAAGGGACCCAGTACTTC.

The chain joins TRBV7-9 to TRBJ1-4; D is unresolved. This CDR3 spans 15 amino acids. Germline V gene lookup returns CDR1 SEHNR and CDR2 FQNEAQ (reference sequence). Trimming removed 4 bases from V and 8 bases from J, with 17 bases in between. The CDR3 DNA reads as TGTGCCAGCAGCTCCAACCCGGGCGAGGGCGAAAAACTGTTTTTT. It is translated as CASSSNPGEGEKLFF.